The clone carrying this T cell receptor (beta chain) has a handful of counts. Its antigen is still unknown. The sample's time point: patch test 3, about 24 weeks after DPC sensitization. As to treatment: therapeutic diphenylcyclopropenone sensitization with weekly scalp DPC. TCRdb fed the RACE reads into MiXCR, producing one record per CDR3 protein. The sample yields 90,000 to 140,000 distinct CDR3 sequences, 34% seen once. This sample was included in a study of human T cells and chemical hapten exposure. Points from the study as a whole: DPC sensitization produced no change in TCRs with frequency above 1 in 1000. The donor cohort had alopecia, so its immune response may not match that of healthy people.

This sequence originates from a man aged 40-49 years with alopecia areata. Some clones in this sample may be carry-over from other donors' samples. The specimen was whole blood, collected in connection with sensitization to the hapten diphenylcyclopropenone (DPC).

For the CDR3, the DNA is TGCAGCGTTCAGGGATACTCAACTAATGAAAAACTGTTTTTT. Protein product: CSVQGYSTNEKLFF. The rearrangement uses TRBV20-1 and TRBJ1-4; a possible D gene is TRBD1 (5 bases). This CDR3 has 14 residues. Germline values: CDR1 DFQATT, CDR2 SNEGSKA (reference sequence).